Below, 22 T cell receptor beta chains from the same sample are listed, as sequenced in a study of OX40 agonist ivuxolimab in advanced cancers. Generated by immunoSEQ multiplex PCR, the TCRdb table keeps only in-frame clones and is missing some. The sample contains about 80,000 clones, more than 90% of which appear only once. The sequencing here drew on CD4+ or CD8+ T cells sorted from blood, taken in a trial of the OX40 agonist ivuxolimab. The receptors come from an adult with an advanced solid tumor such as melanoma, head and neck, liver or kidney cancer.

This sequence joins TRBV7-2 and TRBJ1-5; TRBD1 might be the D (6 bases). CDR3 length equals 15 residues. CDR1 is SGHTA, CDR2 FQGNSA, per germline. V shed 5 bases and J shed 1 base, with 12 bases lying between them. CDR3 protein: CASSRGGRSNQPQHF. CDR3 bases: TGTGCCAGCAGCAGGGGGGGGAGGAGCAATCAGCCCCAGCATTTT.

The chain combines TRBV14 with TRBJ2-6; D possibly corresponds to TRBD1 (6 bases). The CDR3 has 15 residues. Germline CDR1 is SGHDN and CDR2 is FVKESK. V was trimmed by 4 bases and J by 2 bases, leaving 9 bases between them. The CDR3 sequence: CASSLSGAGANVLTF. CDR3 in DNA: TGTGCCAGCAGCCTCTCAGGGGCTGGGGCCAACGTCCTGACTTTC.

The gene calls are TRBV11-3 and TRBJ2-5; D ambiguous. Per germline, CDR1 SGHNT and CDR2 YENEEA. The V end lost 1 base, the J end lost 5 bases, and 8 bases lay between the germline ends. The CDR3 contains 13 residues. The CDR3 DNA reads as TGTGCCAGCAGCTTAGGTGGGGTGGAGACCCAGTACTTC. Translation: CASSLGGVETQYF.

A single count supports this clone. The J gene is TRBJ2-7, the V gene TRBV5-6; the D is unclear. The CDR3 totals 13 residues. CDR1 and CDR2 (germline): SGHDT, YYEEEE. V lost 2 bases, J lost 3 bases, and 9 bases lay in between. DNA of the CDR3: TGTGCCAGCAGCTTCTTCAGAAACTACGAGCAGTACTTC. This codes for CASSFFRNYEQYF.

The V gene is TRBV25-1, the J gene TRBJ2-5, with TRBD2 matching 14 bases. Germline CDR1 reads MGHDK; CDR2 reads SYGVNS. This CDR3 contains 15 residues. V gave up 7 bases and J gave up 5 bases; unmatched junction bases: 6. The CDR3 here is CASTPGLAGDETQYF. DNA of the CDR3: TGTGCCAGCACCCCGGGACTAGCGGGAGATGAGACCCAGTACTTC.

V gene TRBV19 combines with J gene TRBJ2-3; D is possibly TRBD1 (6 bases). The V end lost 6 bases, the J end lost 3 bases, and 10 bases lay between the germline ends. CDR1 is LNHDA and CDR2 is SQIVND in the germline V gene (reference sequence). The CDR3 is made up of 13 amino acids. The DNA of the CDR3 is TGTGCCAGTAGGCAGGGGACGACAGATACGCAGTATTTT. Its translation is CASRQGTTDTQYF.

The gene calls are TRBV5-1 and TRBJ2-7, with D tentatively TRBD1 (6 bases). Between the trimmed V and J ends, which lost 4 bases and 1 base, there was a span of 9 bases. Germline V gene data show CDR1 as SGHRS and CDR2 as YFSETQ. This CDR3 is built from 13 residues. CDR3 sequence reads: CASSEGTSYEQYF. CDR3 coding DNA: TGCGCCAGCAGCGAGGGGACATCCTACGAGCAGTACTTC.

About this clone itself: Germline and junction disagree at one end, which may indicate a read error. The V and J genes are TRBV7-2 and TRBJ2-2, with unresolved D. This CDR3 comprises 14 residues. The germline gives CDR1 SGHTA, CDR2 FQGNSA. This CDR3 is CASSLGSNSGELFF. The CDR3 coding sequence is TGTGCCAGCAGCTTAGGTTCAAACAGCGGGGAGCTGTTTTTT.

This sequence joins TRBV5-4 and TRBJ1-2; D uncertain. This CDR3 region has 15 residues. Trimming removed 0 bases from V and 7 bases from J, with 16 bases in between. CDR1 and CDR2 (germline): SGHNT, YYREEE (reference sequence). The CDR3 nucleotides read TGTGCCAGCAGCTTGGCCGTCGGTGCTCTCGGTGGCTACACCTTC. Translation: CASSLAVGALGGYTF. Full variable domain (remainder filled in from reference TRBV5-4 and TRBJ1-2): ETGVTQSPTHLIKTRGQQVTLRCSSQSGHNTVSWYQQALGQGPQFIFQYYREEENGRGNFPPRFSGLQFPNYSSELNVNALELDDSALYLCASSLAVGALGGYTFGSGTRLTVV.

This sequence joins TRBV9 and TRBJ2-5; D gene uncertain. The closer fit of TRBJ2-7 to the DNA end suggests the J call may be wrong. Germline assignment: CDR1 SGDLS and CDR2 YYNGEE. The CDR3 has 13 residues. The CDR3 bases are TGTGCCAGCAGCGTAGGACCAGACTACGAGCAGTACTTC. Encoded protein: CASSVGPDYEQYF.

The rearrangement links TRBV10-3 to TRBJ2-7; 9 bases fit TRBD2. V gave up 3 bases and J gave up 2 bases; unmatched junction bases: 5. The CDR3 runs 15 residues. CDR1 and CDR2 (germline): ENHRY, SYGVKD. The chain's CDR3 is CAISERSSGTYEQYF. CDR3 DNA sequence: TGTGCCATCAGTGAAAGGTCTAGCGGGACCTACGAGCAGTACTTC.

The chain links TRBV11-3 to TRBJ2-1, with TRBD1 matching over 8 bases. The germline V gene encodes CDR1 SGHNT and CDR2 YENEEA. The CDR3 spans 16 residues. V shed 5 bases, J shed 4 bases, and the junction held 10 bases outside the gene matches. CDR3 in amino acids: CASSLLRTGWYNEQFF. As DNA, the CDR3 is TGTGCCAGCAGCCTTTTAAGGACAGGGTGGTACAATGAGCAGTTCTTC.

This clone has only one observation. CDR3 sequence: CASSVVGNTGELFF. In DNA, the CDR3 is TGTGCCAGCAGCGTAGTGGGGAACACCGGGGAGCTGTTTTTT. The rearrangement links TRBV9 to TRBJ2-2; unclear D gene. V lost 0 bases and J lost 1, with 4 bases in between. CDR3 length: 14 amino acids. Per germline, CDR1 SGDLS and CDR2 YYNGEE.

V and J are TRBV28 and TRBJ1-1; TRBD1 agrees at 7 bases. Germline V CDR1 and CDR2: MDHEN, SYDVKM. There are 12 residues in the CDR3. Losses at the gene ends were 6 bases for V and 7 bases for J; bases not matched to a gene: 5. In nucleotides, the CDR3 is TGTGCCAGCAGACTAAACAGGGGTGAAGCTTTCTTT. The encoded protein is CASRLNRGEAFF.

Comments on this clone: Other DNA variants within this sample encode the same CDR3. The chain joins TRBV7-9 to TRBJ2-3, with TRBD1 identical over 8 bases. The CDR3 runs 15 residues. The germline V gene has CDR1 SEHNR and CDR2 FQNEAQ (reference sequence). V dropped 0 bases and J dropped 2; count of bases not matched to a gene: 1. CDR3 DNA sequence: TGTGCCAGCAGCTTAGCGGGACAGGCCACAGATACGCAGTATTTT. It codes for CASSLAGQATDTQYF.

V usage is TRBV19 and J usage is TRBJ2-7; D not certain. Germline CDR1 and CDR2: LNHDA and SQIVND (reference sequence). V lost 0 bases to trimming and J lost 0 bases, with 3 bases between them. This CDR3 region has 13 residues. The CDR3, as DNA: TGTGCCAGTAGTATAGACAGCTCCTACGAGCAGTACTTC. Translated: CASSIDSSYEQYF.

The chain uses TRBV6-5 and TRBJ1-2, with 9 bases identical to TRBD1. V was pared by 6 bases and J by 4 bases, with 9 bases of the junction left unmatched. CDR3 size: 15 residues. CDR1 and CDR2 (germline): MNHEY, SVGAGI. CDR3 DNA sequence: TGTGCCAGCAGGGGACAGGGAGGACAGCTCTATGGCTACACCTTC. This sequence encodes CASRGQGGQLYGYTF.

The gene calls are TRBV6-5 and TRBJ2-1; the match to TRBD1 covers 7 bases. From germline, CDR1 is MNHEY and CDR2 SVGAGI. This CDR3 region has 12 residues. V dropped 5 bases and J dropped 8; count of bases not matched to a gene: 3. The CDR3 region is CASSRQGYEQFF. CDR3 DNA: TGTGCCAGCAGTCGACAGGGCTATGAGCAGTTCTTC.

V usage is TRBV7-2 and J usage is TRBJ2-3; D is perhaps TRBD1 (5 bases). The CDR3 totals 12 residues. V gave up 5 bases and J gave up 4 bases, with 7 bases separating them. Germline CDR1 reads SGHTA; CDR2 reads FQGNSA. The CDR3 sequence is CASSPRADTQYF. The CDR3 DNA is TGTGCCAGCAGCCCCAGGGCAGATACGCAGTATTTT.

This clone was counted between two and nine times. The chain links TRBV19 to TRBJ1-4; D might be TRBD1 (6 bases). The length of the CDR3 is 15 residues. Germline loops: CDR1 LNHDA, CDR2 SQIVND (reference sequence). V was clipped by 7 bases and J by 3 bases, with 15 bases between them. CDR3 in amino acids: CASTRPGAPNEKLFF. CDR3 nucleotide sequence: TGTGCCAGTACCAGACCGGGGGCGCCTAATGAAAAACTGTTTTTT.

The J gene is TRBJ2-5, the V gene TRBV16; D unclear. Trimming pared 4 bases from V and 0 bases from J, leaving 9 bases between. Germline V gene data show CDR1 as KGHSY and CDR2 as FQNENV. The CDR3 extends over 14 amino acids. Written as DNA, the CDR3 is TGTGCCAGCAGCCCCGCGAGGCACCAAGAGACCCAGTACTTC. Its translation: CASSPARHQETQYF.

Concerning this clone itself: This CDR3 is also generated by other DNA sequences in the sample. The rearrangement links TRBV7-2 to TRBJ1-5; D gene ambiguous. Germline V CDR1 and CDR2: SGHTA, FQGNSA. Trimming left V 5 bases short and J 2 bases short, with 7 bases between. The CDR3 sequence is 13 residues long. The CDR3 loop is CASSLRGNQPQHF. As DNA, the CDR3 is TGTGCCAGCAGCCTAAGGGGCAATCAGCCCCAGCATTTT.